The source of this T cell receptor beta chain is a study of graft-versus-host responses after intestinal transplantation. Study-wide background: Multivisceral, liver-intestinal, or isolated intestinal grafts went to recipients. Every one of the recipients received anti-thymocyte globulin induction and afterwards took tacrolimus and steroids for roughly 3 years. General study points: Graft-donor T cell macrochimerism in patients accompanied high graft-versus-host to host-versus-graft clonal ratios in allografts. GvH clones occurred in recipient marrow; some first appeared in ileum or blood.

This CDR3 is 16 amino acids long. V gave up 6 bases and J gave up 4 bases; unmatched junction bases: 9. Germline V lookup: CDR1 SNHLY, CDR2 FYNNEI. With regard to this clone: What it binds is unknown.

Generated by immunoSEQ multiplex PCR, the TCRdb table keeps only in-frame clones and is missing some. The top ten clones hold more than 0.15% of a sample with 100,000 or so clones, more than 85% of them seen once. The sequencing here drew on unstimulated CD4+ T cells sorted from spleen or lymph node cells, taken before intestinal transplant. This receptor was obtained from a human donor who received an intestinal transplant. The genes are TRBV2 and TRBJ2-2; TRBD1 matches 9 bases. This chain's CDR3 is CASSDPGQGITGELFF. The DNA for the CDR3 is TGTGCCAGCAGCGACCCGGGACAGGGAATCACCGGGGAGCTGTTTTTT.